These T cell receptor beta chains were read from a single sample in a study of T cells in Graves' hyperthyroidism and ophthalmopathy. TCRdb itself ran the multiplex PCR reads through MiXCR, one entry per CDR3 protein. There are hundreds of thousands of distinct CDR3 sequences in the sample; around a sixth occur only once, and 15% to 20% lies in the top ten. What was sequenced was blood. Receptors were obtained from a woman aged 45-59 years with Graves' hyperthyroidism that later progressed to Graves' ophthalmopathy. CDR3s include the opening cysteine and the closing phenylalanine or tryptophan. The D gene is left open where the match is weak. Where a row states a size, it is once, few, many or the class of an expanded clone; other rows omit it.

J: TRBJ1-4; V: TRBV7-2; size: .; D: .; DNA: TGTGCCAGCAGCTCTCAAGCAACTAATGAAAAACTGTTTTTT; CDR3: CASSSQATNEKLFF
J: TRBJ1-1; V: TRBV12-3/TRBV12-4; size: .; D: .; DNA: TGTGCCAGCAGCCCCACCCTCACTGAAGCTTTCTTT; CDR3: CASSPTLTEAFF
J: TRBJ2-2; V: TRBV27; size: .; D: .; DNA: TGTGCCAGCACCCCCCTTTGGACGGATAACACCGGGGAGCTGTTTTTT; CDR3: CASTPLWTDNTGELFF
J: TRBJ2-3; V: TRBV11-2; size: many; D: TRBD2; DNA: TGTGCCAGCAGCTCAACTAGCGGGGGGTGGGCAGATACGCAGTATTTT; CDR3: CASSSTSGGWADTQYF
J: TRBJ2-5; V: TRBV20-1; size: many; D: TRBD2; DNA: TGCAGTGCTAGAGACCCAGCGGGGTACCAAGAGACCCAGTACTTC; CDR3: CSARDPAGYQETQYF
J: TRBJ2-2; V: TRBV6-1; size: .; D: .; DNA: TGTGCCAGCAGTCCCGGGTTCGGGGAGCTGTTTTTT; CDR3: CASSPGFGELFF
J: TRBJ2-3; V: TRBV5-1; size: .; D: .; DNA: TGCGCCAGCAGCTTAATTCCAGGGACAGATACGCAGTATTTT; CDR3: CASSLIPGTDTQYF
J: TRBJ1-5; V: TRBV12-5; size: .; D: .; DNA: TGTGCTAGTGGTTTGGTACAGGCCCCACAGCCCCAGCATTTT; CDR3: CASGLVQAPQPQHF
J: TRBJ1-5; V: TRBV28; size: .; D: .; DNA: TGTGCCAGCAGTCCGGGATTACAGGGATTTCAGCCCCAGCATTTT; CDR3: CASSPGLQGFQPQHF
J: TRBJ2-1; V: TRBV6-1; size: few; D: .; DNA: TGTGCCAGCAGGGAACCCGGGAGTACTGAGCAGTTCTTC; CDR3: CASREPGSTEQFF
J: TRBJ2-3; V: TRBV13; size: .; D: TRBD2; DNA: TGTGCCAGCAGCCTCTCCGGCGGGGGGATAGATACGCAGTATTTT; CDR3: CASSLSGGGIDTQYF
J: TRBJ1-2; V: TRBV30; size: many; D: TRBD1; DNA: TGTGCCTGGAGTGTAACAGGGGATGGTGGCTACACCTTC; CDR3: CAWSVTGDGGYTF
J: TRBJ1-2; V: TRBV7-6; size: few; D: .; DNA: TGTGCCAGCAGCTTAGGCGCTCATCAGGGGAACGATGGCTACACCTTC; CDR3: CASSLGAHQGNDGYTF
J: TRBJ2-6; V: TRBV11-2; size: .; D: TRBD1; DNA: TGTGCCAGCAGCAGGACAGGGGACGGGGCCAACGTCCTGACTTTC; CDR3: CASSRTGDGANVLTF
J: TRBJ2-7; V: TRBV20-1; size: few; D: TRBD2; DNA: TGCAGTGCCAAAATAGCGGGGTCTTACGAGCAGTACTTC; CDR3: CSAKIAGSYEQYF
J: TRBJ1-6; V: TRBV18; size: few; D: .; DNA: TGTGCCAGCTCACCACAGGGGAAGAGTTCACCCCTCCACTTT; CDR3: CASSPQGKSSPLHF
J: TRBJ2-3; V: TRBV4-2; size: .; D: TRBD1; DNA: TGTGCCAGCAGCCGGCAATTCGGGACAGGGGGCACAGATACGCAGTATTTT; CDR3: CASSRQFGTGGTDTQYF
J: TRBJ2-3; V: TRBV20-1; size: .; D: .; DNA: TGCAGTGCTAGTGAGGGGCTGGGAACAGATACGCAGTATTTT; CDR3: CSASEGLGTDTQYF
J: TRBJ1-2; V: TRBV2; size: many; D: .; DNA: TGTGCCAGTTGCCGAAACGCCGGGACAAAAATCCTATCCGGACAAGGCTACACCTTC; CDR3: CASCRNAGTKILSGQGYTF
J: TRBJ2-7; V: TRBV4-1; size: many; D: .; DNA: TGCGCCAGCAGCCAAGTTGGGGTCTACGAGCAGTACTTC; CDR3: CASSQVGVYEQYF
J: TRBJ1-2; V: TRBV18; size: many; D: .; DNA: TGTGCCAGCTCACCTCATCCCGGGGAAAACTATGGCTACACCTTC; CDR3: CASSPHPGENYGYTF
J: TRBJ1-2; V: TRBV15; size: few; D: .; DNA: TGTGCCACCAGCAGAGAGGGATCCGGGAGCTATGGCTACACCTTC; CDR3: CATSREGSGSYGYTF
J: TRBJ1-3; V: TRBV6-1; size: few; D: .; DNA: TGTGCCAGCAGTGGGACTTACTCTGGAAACACCATATATTTT; CDR3: CASSGTYSGNTIYF
J: TRBJ1-2; V: TRBV19; size: few; D: TRBD1; DNA: TGTGCCAGTAGGGAGGGGGCGCGTGGCTACACCTTC; CDR3: CASREGARGYTF
J: TRBJ1-1; V: TRBV4-1; size: .; D: TRBD1; DNA: TGCGCCAGCAGCTTATTCGGGACAGGGTACACTGAAGCTTTCTTT; CDR3: CASSLFGTGYTEAFF
J: TRBJ1-2; V: TRBV27; size: many; D: .; DNA: TGTGCCAGCAGCGAAGCCCTCGGGACAACTAACTATGGCTACACCTTC; CDR3: CASSEALGTTNYGYTF
J: TRBJ1-5; V: TRBV10-3; size: .; D: .; DNA: TGTGCCATCAGTGAGTCTGGTTTAGGGGATCAGCCCCAGCATTTT; CDR3: CAISESGLGDQPQHF
J: TRBJ1-2; V: TRBV12-5; size: many; D: .; DNA: TGTGCTAGTGGCTTGGAGCTCGGTGTTTATGGCTACACCTTC; CDR3: CASGLELGVYGYTF
J: TRBJ2-5; V: TRBV12-3/TRBV12-4; size: .; D: .; DNA: TGTGCCAGCAGACAGTACCAAGAGACCCAGTACTTC; CDR3: CASRQYQETQYF
J: TRBJ1-3; V: TRBV2; size: .; D: .; DNA: TGTGCCAGCCGGGGACTTCGCCCCAGTGGAAACACCATATATTTT; CDR3: CASRGLRPSGNTIYF
J: TRBJ2-1; V: TRBV7-7; size: few; D: TRBD2; DNA: TGTGCTAGCAGCTTTAGGAGCGGGGGGGCTGGCAATGAGCAGTTCTTC; CDR3: CASSFRSGGAGNEQFF
J: TRBJ1-1; V: TRBV18; size: many; D: .; DNA: TGTGCCAGCTCATCCCACAGGGACACTGAAGCTTTCTTT; CDR3: CASSSHRDTEAFF
J: TRBJ2-5; V: TRBV3-1; size: .; D: .; DNA: TGTGCCAGCAGCCCTAGGCGGGGGCGAGGGGGGCAAGAGACCCAGTACTTC; CDR3: CASSPRRGRGGQETQYF
J: TRBJ2-3; V: TRBV3-1; size: few; D: TRBD2; DNA: TGTGCCAGCAGGTCACCGGGACTAGGCCCAGATACGCAGTATTTT; CDR3: CASRSPGLGPDTQYF
J: TRBJ1-1; V: TRBV7-3; size: many; D: TRBD1; DNA: TGTGCCAGCAGCGTAATAGGGGGCCTGACTGAAGCTTTCTTT; CDR3: CASSVIGGLTEAFF
J: TRBJ1-4; V: TRBV3-1; size: .; D: .; DNA: TGTGCCAGCAGCCAACAAGTTCTTTCGGGTTACGATCGGAAACTGTTTTTT; CDR3: CASSQQVLSGYDRKLFF
J: TRBJ1-4; V: TRBV4-1; size: .; D: .; DNA: TGCGCCAGCAGCCAAGATAAGGGTACAACTAATGAAAAACTGTTTTTT; CDR3: CASSQDKGTTNEKLFF
J: TRBJ2-7; V: TRBV15; size: .; D: .; DNA: TGTGCCACCAGCAGAGAAGGGGGCTACGAGCAGTACTTC; CDR3: CATSREGGYEQYF
J: TRBJ2-3; V: TRBV6-2/TRBV6-3; size: .; D: .; DNA: TGTGCCAGCAGTGCTCAGGGGACCGGGCGGGCAGATACGCAGTATTTT; CDR3: CASSAQGTGRADTQYF
J: TRBJ2-3; V: TRBV28; size: .; D: .; DNA: TGTGCCAGCAGGACTGAGTCAGATACGCAGTATTTT; CDR3: CASRTESDTQYF